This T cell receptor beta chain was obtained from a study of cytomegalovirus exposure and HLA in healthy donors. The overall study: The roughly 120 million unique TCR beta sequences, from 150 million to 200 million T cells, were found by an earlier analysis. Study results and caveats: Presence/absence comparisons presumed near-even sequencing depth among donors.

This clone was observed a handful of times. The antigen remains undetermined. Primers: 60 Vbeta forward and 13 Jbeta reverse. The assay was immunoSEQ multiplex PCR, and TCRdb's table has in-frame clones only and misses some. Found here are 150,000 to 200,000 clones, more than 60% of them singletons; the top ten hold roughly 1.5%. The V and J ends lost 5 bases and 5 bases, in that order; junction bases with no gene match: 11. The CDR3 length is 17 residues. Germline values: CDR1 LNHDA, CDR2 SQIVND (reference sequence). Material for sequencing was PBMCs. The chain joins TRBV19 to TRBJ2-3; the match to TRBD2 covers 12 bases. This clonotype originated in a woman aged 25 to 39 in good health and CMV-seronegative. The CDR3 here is CASSASLAGGRGDTQYF. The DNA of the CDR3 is TGTGCCAGTAGTGCCAGCCTAGCGGGGGGGCGGGGAGATACGCAGTATTTT.